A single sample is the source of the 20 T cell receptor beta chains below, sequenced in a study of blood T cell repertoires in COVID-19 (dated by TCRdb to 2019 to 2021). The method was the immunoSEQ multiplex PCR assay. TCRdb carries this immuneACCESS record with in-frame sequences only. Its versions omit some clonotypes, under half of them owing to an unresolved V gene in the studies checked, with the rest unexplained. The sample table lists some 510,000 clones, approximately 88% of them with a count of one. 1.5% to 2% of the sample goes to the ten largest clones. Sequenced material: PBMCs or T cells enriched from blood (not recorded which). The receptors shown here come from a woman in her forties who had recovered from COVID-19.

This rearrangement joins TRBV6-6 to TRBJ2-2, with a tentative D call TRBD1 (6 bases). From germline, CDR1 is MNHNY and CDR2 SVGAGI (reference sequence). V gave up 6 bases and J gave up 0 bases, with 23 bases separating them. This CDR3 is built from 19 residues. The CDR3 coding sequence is TGTGCCAGCAGCTCACCACCCCTTCGGCAGGGGACGAACACCGGGGAGCTGTTTTTT. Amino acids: CASSSPPLRQGTNTGELFF.

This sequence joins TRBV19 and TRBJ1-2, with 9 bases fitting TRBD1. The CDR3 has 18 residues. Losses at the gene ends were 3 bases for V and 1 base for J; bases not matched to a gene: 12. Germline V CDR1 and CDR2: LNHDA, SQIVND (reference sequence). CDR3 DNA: TGTGCCAGTAGTATTAGAATGACTCCGGGACAGGGTAACTATGGCTACACCTTC. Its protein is CASSIRMTPGQGNYGYTF.

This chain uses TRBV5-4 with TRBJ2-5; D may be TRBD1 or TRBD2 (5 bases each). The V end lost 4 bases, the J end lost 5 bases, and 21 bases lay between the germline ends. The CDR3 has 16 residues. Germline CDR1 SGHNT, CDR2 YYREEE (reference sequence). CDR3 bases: TGTGCCAGCAGCGTGGGGACGAACGGTGGCGGGGAGACCCAGTACTTC. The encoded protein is CASSVGTNGGGETQYF.

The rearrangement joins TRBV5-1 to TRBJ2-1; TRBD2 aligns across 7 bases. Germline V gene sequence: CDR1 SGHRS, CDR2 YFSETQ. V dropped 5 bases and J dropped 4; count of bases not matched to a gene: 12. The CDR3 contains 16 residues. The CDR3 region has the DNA TGCGCCAGCAGTACGCTTATTAGCGGGCCTTACAATGAGCAGTTCTTC. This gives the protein CASSTLISGPYNEQFF.

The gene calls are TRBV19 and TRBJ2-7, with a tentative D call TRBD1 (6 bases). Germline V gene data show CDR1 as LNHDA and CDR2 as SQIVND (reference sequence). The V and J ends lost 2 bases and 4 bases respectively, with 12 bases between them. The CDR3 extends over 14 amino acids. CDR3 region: CASSIRKTGYEQYF. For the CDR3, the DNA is TGTGCCAGTAGTATACGGAAGACAGGTTACGAGCAGTACTTC. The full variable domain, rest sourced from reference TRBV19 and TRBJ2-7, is DGGITQSPKYLFRKEGQNVTLSCEQNLNHDAMYWYRQDPGQGLRLIYYSQIVNDFQKGDIAEGYSVSREKKESFPLTVTSAQKNPTAFYLCASSIRKTGYEQYFGPGTRLTVT.

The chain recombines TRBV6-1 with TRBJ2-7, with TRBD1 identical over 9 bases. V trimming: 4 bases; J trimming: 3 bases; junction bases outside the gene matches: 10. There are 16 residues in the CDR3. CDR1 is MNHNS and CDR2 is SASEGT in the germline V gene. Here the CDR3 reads CASSGGGTGFYYEQYF. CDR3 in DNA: TGTGCCAGCAGTGGGGGAGGGACAGGGTTTTACTACGAGCAGTACTTC.

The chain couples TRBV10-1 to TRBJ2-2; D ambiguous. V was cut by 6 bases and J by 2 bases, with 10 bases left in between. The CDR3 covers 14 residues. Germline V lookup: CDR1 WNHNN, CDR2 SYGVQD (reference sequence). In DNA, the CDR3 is TGCGCCAGCAGGGAAAGCGCAAACACCGGGGAGCTGTTTTTT. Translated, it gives CASRESANTGELFF.

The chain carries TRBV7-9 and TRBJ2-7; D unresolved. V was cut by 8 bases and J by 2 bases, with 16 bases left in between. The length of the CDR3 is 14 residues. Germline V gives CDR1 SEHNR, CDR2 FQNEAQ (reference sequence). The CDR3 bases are TGTGCCAGCGAAGCCACAGCAGCAACCTACGAGCAGTACTTC. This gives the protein CASEATAATYEQYF.

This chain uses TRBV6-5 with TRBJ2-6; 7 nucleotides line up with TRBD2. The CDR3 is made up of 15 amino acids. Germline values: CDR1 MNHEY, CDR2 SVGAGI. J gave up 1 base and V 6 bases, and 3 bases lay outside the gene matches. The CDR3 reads CASRGGFSGANVLTF. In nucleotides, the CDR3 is TGTGCCAGCAGGGGGGGGTTTTCTGGGGCCAACGTCCTGACTTTC.

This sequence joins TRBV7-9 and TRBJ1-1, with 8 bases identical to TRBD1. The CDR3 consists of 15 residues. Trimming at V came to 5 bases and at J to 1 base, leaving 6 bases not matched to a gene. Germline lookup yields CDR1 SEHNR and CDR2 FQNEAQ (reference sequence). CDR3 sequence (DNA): TGTGCCAGCAGCAATGGACAGGGTTGGAACACTGAAGCTTTCTTT. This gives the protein CASSNGQGWNTEAFF.

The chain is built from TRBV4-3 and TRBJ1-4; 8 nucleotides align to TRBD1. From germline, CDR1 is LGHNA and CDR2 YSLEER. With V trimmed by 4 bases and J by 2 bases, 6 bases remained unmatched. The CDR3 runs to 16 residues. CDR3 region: CASSPTGEGTNEKLFF. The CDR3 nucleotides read TGCGCCAGCAGCCCGACAGGGGAGGGGACTAATGAAAAACTGTTTTTT.

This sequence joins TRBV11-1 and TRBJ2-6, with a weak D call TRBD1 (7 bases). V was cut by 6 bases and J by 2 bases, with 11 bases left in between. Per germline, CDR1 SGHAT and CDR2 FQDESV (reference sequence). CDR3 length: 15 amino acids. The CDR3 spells CASSQGEAGANVLTF. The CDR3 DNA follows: TGTGCCAGCAGTCAGGGGGAGGCTGGGGCCAACGTCCTGACTTTC.

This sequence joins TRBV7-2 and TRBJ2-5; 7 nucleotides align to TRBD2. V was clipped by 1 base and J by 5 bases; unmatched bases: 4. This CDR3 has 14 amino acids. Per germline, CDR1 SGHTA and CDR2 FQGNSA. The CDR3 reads CASSLGMGGETQYF. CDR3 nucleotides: TGTGCCAGCAGCTTAGGGATGGGGGGGGAGACCCAGTACTTC.

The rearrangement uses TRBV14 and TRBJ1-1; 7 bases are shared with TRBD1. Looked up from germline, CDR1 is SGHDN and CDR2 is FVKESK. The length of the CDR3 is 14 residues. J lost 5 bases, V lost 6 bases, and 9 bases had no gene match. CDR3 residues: CASRRNRGDTEAFF. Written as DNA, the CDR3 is TGTGCCAGCAGAAGAAACAGGGGTGATACTGAAGCTTTCTTT.

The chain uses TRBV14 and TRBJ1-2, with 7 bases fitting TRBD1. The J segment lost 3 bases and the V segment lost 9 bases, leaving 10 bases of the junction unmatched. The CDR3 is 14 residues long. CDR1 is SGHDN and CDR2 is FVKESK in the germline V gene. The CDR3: CASSTGAAYYGYTF. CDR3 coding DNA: TGTGCCAGTTCCACAGGGGCGGCTTACTATGGCTACACCTTC.

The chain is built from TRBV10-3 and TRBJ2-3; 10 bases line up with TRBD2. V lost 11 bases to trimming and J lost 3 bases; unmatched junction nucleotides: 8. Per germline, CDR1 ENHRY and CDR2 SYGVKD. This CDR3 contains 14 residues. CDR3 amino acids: CAVTASGRTDTQYF. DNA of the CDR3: TGTGCCGTGACCGCTAGCGGGAGAACAGATACGCAGTATTTT.

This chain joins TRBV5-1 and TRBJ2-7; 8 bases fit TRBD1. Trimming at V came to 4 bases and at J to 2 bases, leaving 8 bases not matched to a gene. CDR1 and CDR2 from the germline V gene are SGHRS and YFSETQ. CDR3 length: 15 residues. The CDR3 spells CASSPRGQGPYEQYF. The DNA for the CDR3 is TGCGCCAGCAGCCCAAGAGGACAGGGACCCTACGAGCAGTACTTC. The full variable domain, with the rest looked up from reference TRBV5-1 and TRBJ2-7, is KAGVTQTPRYLIKTRGQQVTLSCSPISGHRSVSWYQQTPGQGLQFLFEYFSETQRNKGNFPGRFSGRQFSNSRSEMNVSTLELGDSALYLCASSPRGQGPYEQYFGPGTRLTVT.

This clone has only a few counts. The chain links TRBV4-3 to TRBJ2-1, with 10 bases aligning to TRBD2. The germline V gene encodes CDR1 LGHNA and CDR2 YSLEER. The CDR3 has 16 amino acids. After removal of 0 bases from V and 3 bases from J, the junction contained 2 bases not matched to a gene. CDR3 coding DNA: TGCGCCAGCAGCCAAGAAGCTAGCGGGAGCTACAATGAGCAGTTCTTC. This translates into CASSQEASGSYNEQFF.

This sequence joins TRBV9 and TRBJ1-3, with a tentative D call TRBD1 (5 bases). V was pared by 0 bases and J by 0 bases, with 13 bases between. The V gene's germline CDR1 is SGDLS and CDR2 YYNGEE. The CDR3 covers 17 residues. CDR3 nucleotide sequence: TGTGCCAGCAGCGTAGGTGACAGTCGAAGCTCTGGAAACACCATATATTTT. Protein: CASSVGDSRSSGNTIYF.

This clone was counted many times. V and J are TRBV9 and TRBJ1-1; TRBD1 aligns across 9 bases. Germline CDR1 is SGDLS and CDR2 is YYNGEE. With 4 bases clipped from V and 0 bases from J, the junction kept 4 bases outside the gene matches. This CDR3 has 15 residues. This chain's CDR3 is CASSSRTGVNTEAFF. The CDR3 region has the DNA TGTGCCAGCAGCTCCAGGACAGGGGTGAACACTGAAGCTTTCTTT. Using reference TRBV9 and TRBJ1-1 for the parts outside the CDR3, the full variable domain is DSGVTQTPKHLITATGQRVTLRCSPRSGDLSVYWYQQSLDQGLQFLIQYYNGEERAKGNILERFSAQQFPDLHSELNLSSLELGDSALYFCASSSRTGVNTEAFFGQGTRLTVV.